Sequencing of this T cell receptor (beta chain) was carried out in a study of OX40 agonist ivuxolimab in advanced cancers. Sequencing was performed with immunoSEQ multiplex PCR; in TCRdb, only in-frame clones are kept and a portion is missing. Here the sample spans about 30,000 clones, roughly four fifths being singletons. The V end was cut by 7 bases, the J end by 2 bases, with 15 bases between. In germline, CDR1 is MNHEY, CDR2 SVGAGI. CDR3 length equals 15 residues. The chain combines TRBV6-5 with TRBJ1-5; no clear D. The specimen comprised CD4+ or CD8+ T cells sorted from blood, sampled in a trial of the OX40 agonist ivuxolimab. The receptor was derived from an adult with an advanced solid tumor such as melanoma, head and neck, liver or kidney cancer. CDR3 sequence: CASIPGGYGNQPQHF. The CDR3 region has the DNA TGTGCCAGCATCCCGGGAGGGTATGGCAATCAGCCCCAGCATTTT.